The next 18 T cell receptor gamma chains were all read from a single sample in a study of human gamma delta and Vdelta1 T cells. The antigens these receptors bind are not known. TCRdb fed the PCR reads to CATT. The sample has over 7,500 gamma-chain clones; roughly 50% are singletons. Sequenced input: Vdelta1 gamma-delta T cells from blood grown in culture (DOT cells). The receptors derive from a human donor in good health.

A note on this clone: Other DNA sequences in this sample translate to the same CDR3. The chain uses TRGV9 and TRGJ1 or TRGJ2. The V and J ends lost 2 bases and 1 base, in that order; junction bases with no gene match: 5. Germline CDR1 reads GITISATS; CDR2 reads ISYDGTV (reference sequence). The CDR3 loop spans 14 amino acids. CDR3 nucleotide sequence: TGTGCCTTGTGGGAGGGAACAAATTATTATAAGAAACTCTTT. Encoded protein: CALWEGTNYYKKLF.

The J gene is TRGJP2, the V gene TRGV2. The CDR3 extends over 17 amino acids. V dropped 1 base and J dropped 2; count of bases not matched to a gene: 10. Germline V gene lookup returns CDR1 EGSNGY and CDR2 YDSYNSKV. CDR3 amino acids: CATWDGSATSSDWIKTF. The CDR3 nucleotides read TGTGCCACCTGGGACGGCTCCGCGACAAGTAGTGATTGGATCAAGACGTTT.

As regards this clone: The sample has other DNA sequences that encode this CDR3 too. The chain is built from TRGV2 and TRGJ1 or TRGJ2. V gave up 1 base and J gave up 2 bases; unmatched junction bases: 5. This CDR3 has 14 residues. Germline V gene sequence: CDR1 EGSNGY, CDR2 YDSYNSKV. CDR3 loop: CATWDGSHYYKKLF. In DNA form, the CDR3 reads TGTGCCACCTGGGACGGATCCCATTATTATAAGAAACTCTTT.

The chain joins TRGV8 to TRGJ1 or TRGJ2. CDR1 is VENAVY, CDR2 YDSYNSRV, per germline. The CDR3 has 13 residues. V shed 2 bases, J shed 3 bases, and the junction held 4 bases outside the gene matches. As DNA, the CDR3 is TGTGCCACCTGGGATAACTCTTATTATAAGAAACTCTTT. The encoded protein is CATWDNSYYKKLF.

The chain is built from TRGV2 and TRGJ1 or TRGJ2. The CDR3 spans 12 residues. From germline, CDR1 is EGSNGY and CDR2 YDSYNSKV. V was clipped by 0 bases and J by 11 bases; unmatched bases: 7. The CDR3 coding sequence is TGTGCCACCTGGGACGGGCAGGGGGAGAAACTCTTT. Amino acids: CATWDGQGEKLF.

The J gene is TRGJ1 or TRGJ2, the V gene TRGV2. Trimming at V came to 3 bases and at J to 4 bases, leaving 9 bases not matched to a gene. CDR1 and CDR2 (germline): EGSNGY, YDSYNSKV. The CDR3 contains 14 residues. The CDR3 loop is CATWDPRTYYKKLF. The CDR3 coding sequence is TGTGCCACCTGGGACCCCCGAACCTATTATAAGAAACTCTTT.

This chain joins TRGV5 and TRGJ1 or TRGJ2. Germline-derived CDR1 and CDR2 are VINAFY and YDVSNSKD. This CDR3 region has 12 residues. The V segment lost 0 bases and the J segment 13 bases; nucleotides outside the gene matches: 9. The CDR3 coding sequence is TGTGCCACCTGGGACAGGCCGAACTATAAACTCTTT. Translation gives CATWDRPNYKLF.

The chain links TRGV8 to TRGJP1. V trimming: 3 bases; J trimming: 4 bases; junction bases outside the gene matches: 5. The V gene's germline CDR1 is VENAVY and CDR2 YDSYNSRV. The CDR3 totals 14 residues. CDR3 loop: CATWDYGTGWFKIF. As DNA, the CDR3 is TGTGCCACCTGGGATTATGGCACTGGTTGGTTCAAGATATTT.

The chain carries TRGV3 and TRGJ1 or TRGJ2. Looked up from germline, CDR1 is VTNTFY and CDR2 is YDVSTARD (reference sequence). The CDR3 totals 15 residues. V lost 3 bases, J lost 4 bases, and 12 bases stayed unmatched. In DNA, the CDR3 is TGTGCCACCTGGGACGTAGATGGGTTGTATTATAAGAAACTCTTT. It translates to CATWDVDGLYYKKLF.

J is TRGJP2 and V is TRGV4. The V gene's germline CDR1 is EGSTGY and CDR2 YDSYTSSV. This CDR3 spans 16 amino acids. Unmatched junction bases numbered 12, after V lost 3 bases and J lost 5 bases. Here the CDR3 reads CATWDRQPVSDWIKTF. CDR3 sequence (DNA): TGTGCCACCTGGGATCGACAACCGGTCAGTGATTGGATCAAGACGTTT.

The chain is built from TRGV5 and TRGJ1 or TRGJ2. J lost 1 base, V lost 2 bases, and 8 bases had no gene match. Germline V gene data show CDR1 as VINAFY and CDR2 as YDVSNSKD. The CDR3 consists of 15 residues. This CDR3 is CATWDIEPNYYKKLF. CDR3 DNA sequence: TGTGCCACCTGGGACATTGAGCCTAATTATTATAAGAAACTCTTT.

About this clone itself: The DNA is left out, because the CDR3 cannot be placed on it with certainty; the CDR3 is given as TCRdb lists it. The rearrangement links TRGV5P to TRGJP1. TRGV5P is termed a pseudogene. Ends included, the CDR3 has 15 residues. The CDR3 sequence is CATWGRGSTGWFKIF.

The chain combines TRGV8 with TRGJ1 or TRGJ2. Germline V CDR1 and CDR2: VENAVY, YDSYNSRV. CDR3 length equals 11 residues. The ends lost 0 bases at V and 10 bases at J; junction bases unmatched: 3. Here the CDR3 DNA reads TGTGCCACCTGGGATAGGGGGAAGAAACTCTTT. Protein: CATWDRGKKLF.

In the case of this clone: This CDR3 is also generated by other DNA sequences in the sample. V and J are TRGV3 and TRGJP2. Germline CDR1 VTNTFY, CDR2 YDVSTARD (reference sequence). The trim removed 0 bases at V and 3 bases at J, leaving 4 bases unmatched. The CDR3 is made up of 15 amino acids. CDR3 DNA: TGTGCCACCTGGGACAGGCCTGGTAGTGATTGGATCAAGACGTTT. This codes for CATWDRPGSDWIKTF.

The V gene is TRGV9, the J gene TRGJP. V lost 4 bases, J lost 3 bases, and 3 bases stayed unmatched. The germline CDR1 and CDR2 sequences are GITISATS and ISYDGTV (reference sequence). The CDR3 consists of 16 residues. CDR3 coding DNA: TGTGCCTTGTGGGACCCGCAAGAGTTGGGCAAAAAAATCAAGGTATTT. Protein: CALWDPQELGKKIKVF.

This clone appeared once. Other nucleotide sequences in the sample specify the same CDR3. V is TRGV4 and J is TRGJ1 or TRGJ2. There are 12 residues in the CDR3. Trimming cost V 1 base and J 6 bases; bases outside gene matches: 3. The germline V gene has CDR1 EGSTGY and CDR2 YDSYTSSV. The CDR3 loop reads CATWDGCYKKLF. The CDR3 nucleotides are TGTGCCACCTGGGATGGATGTTATAAGAAACTCTTT.

The chain employs TRGV8 and TRGJP1. The V and J ends lost 2 bases and 2 bases, in that order; junction bases with no gene match: 14. The V gene's germline CDR1 is VENAVY and CDR2 YDSYNSRV. The CDR3 totals 18 residues. CDR3 DNA sequence: TGTGCCACCTGGGATACAGTCTCCGGTCTAACCACTGGTTGGTTCAAGATATTT. The encoded protein is CATWDTVSGLTTGWFKIF.

With regard to this clone: A much larger clone differs by one base, so this may be a read error. The chain recombines TRGV9 with TRGJ1 or TRGJ2. Germline CDR1 is GITISATS and CDR2 is ISYDGTV (reference sequence). Trimming removed 3 bases from V and 0 bases from J; junction bases left unmatched: 2. There are 13 residues in the CDR3. The CDR3 is CALWEMNYYKKLF. CDR3 nucleotide sequence: TGTGCCTTGTGGGAGATGAATTATTATAAGAAACTCTTT.